This T cell receptor beta chain was obtained from a study of cytomegalovirus exposure and HLA in healthy donors. Study at large: Among several hundred genotyped donors, around 81% fell in the Caucasian-associated ancestry cluster.

Regarding the study as a whole: Exclusion applied to some V segments, including TRBV6-2 and TRBV6-3, as they were indistinguishable. A later analysis linked a missense variant in DCLRE1C to the trimming of TCR beta V and J genes.

With 60 Vbeta and 13 Jbeta primers, the PCR was carried out. Sequenced by immunoSEQ multiplex PCR; TCRdb stores in-frame clones only, minus some. The sample lists about 140,000 clones, approximately 80% occurring once. V lost 3 bases to trimming and J lost 8 bases, with 13 bases between them. This CDR3 spans 13 amino acids. CDR1 and CDR2 (germline): SGHTA, FQGTGA. A remark on this clone: The antigen is undetermined.

The TCR comes from a man younger than 35 in good health and CMV-seronegative. The sample comprised PBMCs. The chain links TRBV7-3 to TRBJ1-2; D gene unclear. The DNA of the CDR3 is TGTGCCAGCAGCTTTGGGCCCCAAAGAGGCTACACCTTC. Its translation is CASSFGPQRGYTF.